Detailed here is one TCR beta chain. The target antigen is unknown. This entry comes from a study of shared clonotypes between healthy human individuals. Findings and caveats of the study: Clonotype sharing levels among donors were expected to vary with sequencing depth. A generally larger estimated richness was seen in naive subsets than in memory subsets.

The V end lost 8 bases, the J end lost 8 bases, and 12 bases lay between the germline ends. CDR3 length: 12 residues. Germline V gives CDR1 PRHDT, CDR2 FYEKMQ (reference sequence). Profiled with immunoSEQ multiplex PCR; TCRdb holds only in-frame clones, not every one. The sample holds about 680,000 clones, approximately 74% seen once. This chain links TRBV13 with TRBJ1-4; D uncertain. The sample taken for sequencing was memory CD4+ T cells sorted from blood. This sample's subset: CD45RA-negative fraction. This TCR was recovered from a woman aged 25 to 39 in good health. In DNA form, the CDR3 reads TGTGCCAGCCGGAGGTCCACAGAAAAACTGTTTTTT. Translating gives CASRRSTEKLFF.